The 20 T cell receptor beta chains below all came from one sample that was sequenced in a study of blood T cell repertoires in COVID-19. The data were produced by immunoSEQ multiplex PCR, yet TCRdb's version contains in-frame clones alone and is incomplete. The sample has hundreds of thousands of clones; 80% to 90% are singletons. The sample taken for sequencing was PBMCs or T cells enriched from blood (not recorded which). These receptors were collected from a woman aged 60-75 years who had recovered from COVID-19.

The genes are TRBV5-1 and TRBJ1-2, with D possibly TRBD1 on 6 matching bases. Germline CDR1 reads SGHRS; CDR2 reads YFSETQ. The ends were cut back, 2 bases at V and 2 bases at J, with 7 bases in the middle. The CDR3 contains 13 residues. CDR3 sequence reads: CASSFTGNYGYTF. The CDR3, as DNA: TGCGCCAGCAGCTTTACAGGGAACTATGGCTACACCTTC.

The chain uses TRBV3-1 (or the pseudogene TRBV3-2) and TRBJ2-7; D is possibly TRBD2 (5 bases). Per the germline V gene, CDR1 is LGHDT and CDR2 is YNNKEL (reference sequence). The length of the CDR3 is 13 residues. V lost 1 base and J lost 4, with 8 bases in between. Here the CDR3 reads CASSQAEVYEQYF. The CDR3 DNA follows: TGTGCCAGCAGCCAAGCGGAGGTATACGAGCAGTACTTC.

This chain links TRBV30 with TRBJ1-6; 7 bases map to TRBD1. CDR3 length: 19 amino acids. CDR1 and CDR2 from the germline V gene are GTSNPN and SVGIG (reference sequence). V shed 2 bases, J shed 0 bases, and the junction held 13 bases outside the gene matches. CDR3 sequence: CAWSPSTNRGNSYNSPLHF. The CDR3 DNA sequence: TGTGCCTGGAGTCCCTCTACAAACAGGGGAAACTCCTATAATTCACCCCTCCACTTT.

This clone showed up just a few times. The chain employs TRBV25-1 and TRBJ1-2; TRBD1 aligns across 7 bases. Germline CDR1 MGHDK, CDR2 SYGVNS. This CDR3 spans 13 amino acids. With 6 bases clipped from V and 2 bases from J, the junction kept 3 bases outside the gene matches. The CDR3 loop reads CASSRQGNYGYTF. The CDR3 DNA follows: TGTGCCAGCAGCCGACAGGGCAACTATGGCTACACCTTC.

The V gene is TRBV11-3, the J gene TRBJ2-3; D is uncertain. Germline CDR1 is SGHNT and CDR2 is YENEEA. Trimming shortened V by 7 bases and J by 4 bases, and 3 bases separated the two germline ends. The CDR3 spans 10 residues. For the CDR3, the DNA is TGTGCCAGCAACTCAGATACGCAGTATTTT. This sequence encodes CASNSDTQYF.

J is TRBJ2-3 and V is TRBV5-1; 11 bases are a match to TRBD1. V was pared by 4 bases and J by 4 bases, with 8 bases of the junction left unmatched. This CDR3 is built from 16 residues. Per germline, CDR1 SGHRS and CDR2 YFSETQ. CDR3 sequence: CASSHGDRGVADTQYF. The DNA for the CDR3 is TGCGCCAGCAGCCACGGGGACAGGGGGGTCGCAGATACGCAGTATTTT.

This chain links TRBV9 with TRBJ1-1; 7 bases match TRBD1. The CDR3 is 16 residues long. V lost 5 bases to trimming and J lost 3 bases; unmatched junction nucleotides: 13. CDR1 and CDR2 from the germline V gene are SGDLS and YYNGEE. CDR3 sequence reads: CASSIGNSRGDTEAFF. CDR3 nucleotides: TGTGCCAGCAGTATCGGAAACTCCAGGGGGGACACTGAAGCTTTCTTT.

The chain joins TRBV5-4 to TRBJ1-1; D unresolved. Trimming pared 0 bases from V and 2 bases from J, leaving 8 bases between. Germline V gene lookup returns CDR1 SGHNT and CDR2 YYREEE (reference sequence). The CDR3 is 14 amino acids. CDR3 in amino acids: CASSLEQINTEAFF. The CDR3 nucleotides are TGTGCCAGCAGCTTGGAACAGATTAACACTGAAGCTTTCTTT.

V usage is TRBV18 and J usage is TRBJ1-2; D remains ambiguous. This CDR3 has 14 amino acids. Trimming pared 6 bases from V and 5 bases from J, leaving 16 bases between. CDR1 is KGHSH, CDR2 LQKENI, per germline. CDR3 in DNA: TGTGCCAGCTCCCCATCGACAAACGCTTATGGCTACACCTTC. This encodes CASSPSTNAYGYTF.

The chain carries TRBV25-1 and TRBJ2-1; TRBD2 agrees at 11 bases. Trimming cost V 3 bases and J 12 bases; bases outside gene matches: 10. The germline V gene encodes CDR1 MGHDK and CDR2 SYGVNS. The CDR3 consists of 15 residues. DNA for the CDR3: TGTGCCAGCAGTGATCAAACTAGCGGGGGCTTAGGGCAGTTCTTC. This gives the protein CASSDQTSGGLGQFF.

This chain uses TRBV30 with TRBJ1-6, with 8 nucleotides matching TRBD1. V was clipped by 0 bases and J by 9 bases; unmatched bases: 7. The CDR3 consists of 15 residues. The germline CDR1 and CDR2 sequences are GTSNPN and SVGIG (reference sequence). The CDR3 coding sequence is TGTGCCTGGAGTGTACTAGGACAGGGTGGTTCACCCCTCCACTTT. Encoded protein: CAWSVLGQGGSPLHF.

The chain joins TRBV6-5 to TRBJ2-1; TRBD1 matches 9 bases. J was trimmed by 8 bases and V by 7 bases; bases with no gene match: 9. The CDR3 sequence is 14 residues long. The germline gives CDR1 MNHEY, CDR2 SVGAGI. The CDR3 protein is CASNRDRVSYEQFF. Here the CDR3 DNA reads TGTGCCAGCAACCGGGACAGGGTGTCCTATGAGCAGTTCTTC.

This clone occurred once. CDR3 DNA: TGTGCCAGCAGTGAACCGGGCTCTGGAAACACCATATATTTT. This translates into CASSEPGSGNTIYF. J is TRBJ1-3 and V is TRBV25-1; no reliable D call. Trimming took off 2 bases at V and 0 bases at J, with 5 bases between the two ends. Germline V gene lookup returns CDR1 MGHDK and CDR2 SYGVNS. This CDR3 is built from 14 residues.

About this clone itself: Other DNA sequences within the sample encode an identical CDR3. The chain joins TRBV3-1 (or the pseudogene TRBV3-2) to TRBJ2-1, with 14 bases lining up with TRBD2. CDR3 length equals 15 residues. In germline, CDR1 is LGHDT, CDR2 YNNKEL (reference sequence). The junction had 6 bases not matched to a gene; V was cut back by 6 bases and J by 8 bases. The CDR3 sequence is CASSPTSGGAYEQFF. In DNA form, the CDR3 reads TGTGCCAGCAGTCCGACTAGCGGGGGGGCCTATGAGCAGTTCTTC.

The J gene is TRBJ1-1, the V gene TRBV5-1; tentatively, D is TRBD1 (5 bases). Trimming shortened V by 4 bases and J by 4 bases, and 17 bases separated the two germline ends. Per the germline V gene, CDR1 is SGHRS and CDR2 is YFSETQ. The CDR3 spans 15 residues. DNA of the CDR3: TGCGCCAGCAGCCGTCTATGGGGGGAGGCCACTGAAGCTTTCTTT. Its translation is CASSRLWGEATEAFF.

CDR3 sequence reads: CASSNPRGSTNTEAFF. The CDR3 nucleotides are TGTGCCAGTAGTAACCCCAGGGGCTCCACGAACACTGAAGCTTTCTTT. The V gene is TRBV19, the J gene TRBJ1-1; D possibly corresponds to TRBD1 (6 bases). Germline V gene sequence: CDR1 LNHDA, CDR2 SQIVND (reference sequence). The CDR3 sequence is 16 residues long. Trimming shortened V by 4 bases and J by 1 base, and 16 bases separated the two germline ends.

V is TRBV5-1 and J is TRBJ2-2; 8 bases line up with TRBD1. J lost 0 bases, V lost 4 bases, and 2 bases had no gene match. CDR1 and CDR2 (germline): SGHRS, YFSETQ. The length of the CDR3 is 15 residues. Written as DNA, the CDR3 is TGCGCCAGCAGCCGGGACAGGCCGAACACCGGGGAGCTGTTTTTT. This codes for CASSRDRPNTGELFF.

The chain links TRBV5-1 to TRBJ2-6; D is perhaps TRBD1 (5 bases). Germline V CDR1 and CDR2: SGHRS, YFSETQ. This CDR3 contains 15 residues. V was trimmed by 4 bases and J by 0 bases, leaving 8 bases between them. The DNA for the CDR3 is TGCGCCAGCAGCCGGACAAGCTCTGGGGCCAACGTCCTGACTTTC. Its translation: CASSRTSSGANVLTF. The whole variable domain, filled in from reference TRBV5-1 and TRBJ2-6, reads KAGVTQTPRYLIKTRGQQVTLSCSPISGHRSVSWYQQTPGQGLQFLFEYFSETQRNKGNFPGRFSGRQFSNSRSEMNVSTLELGDSALYLCASSRTSSGANVLTFGAGSRLTVL.

The chain joins TRBV2 to TRBJ2-2; D ambiguous. CDR3 size: 15 residues. V was trimmed by 6 bases and J by 1 base, leaving 12 bases between them. Germline lookup yields CDR1 SNHLY and CDR2 FYNNEI. CDR3 DNA sequence: TGTGCCAGCAGCAGGTTACGCCTGAACACCGGGGAGCTGTTTTTT. It encodes CASSRLRLNTGELFF.

This chain uses TRBV30 with TRBJ2-4; D call uncertain. The CDR3 length is 13 residues. With 6 bases removed from V and 0 bases from J, the gap between germline ends came to 9 bases. CDR1 and CDR2 (germline): GTSNPN, SVGIG (reference sequence). In DNA, the CDR3 is TGTGCCTGTTATCCTTTAGCCAAAAACATTCAGTACTTC. It translates to CACYPLAKNIQYF.